The sequence of this T cell receptor beta chain was determined in a study of blood T cell repertoires in COVID-19. Whole-study context: T cells, B-cell-depleted T cells, or PBMCs supplied cDNA or gDNA.

Germline V gene lookup returns CDR1 MNHEY and CDR2 SVGAGI. The CDR3 has 14 residues. V dropped 6 bases and J dropped 3 bases, with 12 bases sitting between them. Seattle's cohort entered during active infection and was followed longitudinally. Study processing details: Reference gene primer amplification gave estimated nucleated cell counts. The table came from immunoSEQ multiplex PCR; TCRdb's copy has only in-frame clones and leaves some out. That table is the source of V, J and clone size, and D and trimming were worked out from the DNA. In the table there are 100,000 to 150,000 clones, about 89% of which are singletons.

What was sequenced was peripheral blood. The rearrangement joins TRBV6-5 to TRBJ1-5; the D gene is possibly TRBD1 (6 bases). The sequence was collected from a man aged 60 to 75 with COVID-19, enrolled during active disease. CDR3 protein: CASRSTGYNQPQHF. In nucleotides, the CDR3 is TGTGCCAGCAGATCGACAGGATACAATCAGCCCCAGCATTTT.